The clone carrying this TCR beta chain was seen many times. Its antigen is currently unknown. The entry originates in a study of human T cells and chemical hapten exposure. The wider study: Scalp application of diphenylcyclopropenone was performed weekly in patients across the entire roughly 25-week study. Study-level points and caveats: No change in TCRs above 1 in 1000 frequency was produced by DPC sensitization.

Time point denoted: patch test 2, 6 weeks after DPC sensitization. Treatment: therapeutic diphenylcyclopropenone sensitization with weekly scalp DPC. It was the library that attached unique molecular identifiers to individual cDNA molecules. TCRdb ran MiXCR on the RACE reads and lists one entry per CDR3 protein. Altogether 69,000 or so distinct CDR3 sequences are present, around a tenth being singletons, with the ten largest covering around 6.8%. Sequencing used whole blood, obtained in connection with sensitization to the hapten diphenylcyclopropenone (DPC). This sequence was found in a woman aged 50 to 65 with alopecia areata. Some clones in this sample may be carry-over from other donors' samples.

The CDR3 sequence: CASSSGGQYTGELFF. The CDR3 DNA sequence: TGTGCCAGCAGCTCTGGAGGGCAGTACACCGGGGAGCTGTTTTTT. J is TRBJ2-2 and V is TRBV5-4; D perhaps matches TRBD2 (6 bases). CDR1 is SGHNT, CDR2 YYREEE, per germline (reference sequence). CDR3 length: 15 residues. V shed 3 bases and J shed 3 bases, with 12 bases lying between them.